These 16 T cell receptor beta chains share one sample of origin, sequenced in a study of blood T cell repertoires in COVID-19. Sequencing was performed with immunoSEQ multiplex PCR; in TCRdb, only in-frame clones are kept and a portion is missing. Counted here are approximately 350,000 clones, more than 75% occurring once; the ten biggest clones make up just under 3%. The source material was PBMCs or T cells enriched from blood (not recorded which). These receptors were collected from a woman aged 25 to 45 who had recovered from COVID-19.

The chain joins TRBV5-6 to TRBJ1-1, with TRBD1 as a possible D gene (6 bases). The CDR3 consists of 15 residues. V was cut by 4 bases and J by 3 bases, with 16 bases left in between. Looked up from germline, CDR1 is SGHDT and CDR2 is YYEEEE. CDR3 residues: CASSSIGRGDTEAFF. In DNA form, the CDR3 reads TGTGCCAGCAGCAGCATCGGCAGGGGTGACACTGAAGCTTTCTTT.

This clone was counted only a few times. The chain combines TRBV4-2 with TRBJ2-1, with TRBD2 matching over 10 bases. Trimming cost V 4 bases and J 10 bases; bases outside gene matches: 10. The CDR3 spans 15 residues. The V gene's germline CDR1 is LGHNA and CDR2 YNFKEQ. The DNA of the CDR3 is TGTGCCAGCAGCCCTAGCGGGGGCTATCGTTTCGAGCAGTTCTTC. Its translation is CASSPSGGYRFEQFF.

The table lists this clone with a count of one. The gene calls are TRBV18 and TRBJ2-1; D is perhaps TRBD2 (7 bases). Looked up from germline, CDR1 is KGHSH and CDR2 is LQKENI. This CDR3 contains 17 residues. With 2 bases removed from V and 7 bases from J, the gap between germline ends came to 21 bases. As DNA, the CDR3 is TGTGCCAGCTCACCAAGGCGGGGGCTTATATTCGGAAATGAGCAGTTCTTC. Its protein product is CASSPRRGLIFGNEQFF.

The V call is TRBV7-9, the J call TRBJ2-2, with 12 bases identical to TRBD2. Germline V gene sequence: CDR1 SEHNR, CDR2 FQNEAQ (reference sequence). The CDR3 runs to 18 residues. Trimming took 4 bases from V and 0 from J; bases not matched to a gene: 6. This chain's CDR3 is CASSSTSGSYANTGELFF. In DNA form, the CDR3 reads TGTGCCAGCAGCTCGACTAGCGGGAGCTACGCGAACACCGGGGAGCTGTTTTTT.

The CDR3 DNA reads as TGTGCCAGCAGCCCAGACAGGGCTGACGGAAACACCATATATTTT. Protein product: CASSPDRADGNTIYF. This chain uses TRBV4-2 with TRBJ1-3, with 7 bases lining up with TRBD1. The germline CDR1 and CDR2 sequences are LGHNA and YNFKEQ. The CDR3 runs to 15 residues. The junction had 7 bases not matched to a gene; V was cut back by 4 bases and J by 4 bases.

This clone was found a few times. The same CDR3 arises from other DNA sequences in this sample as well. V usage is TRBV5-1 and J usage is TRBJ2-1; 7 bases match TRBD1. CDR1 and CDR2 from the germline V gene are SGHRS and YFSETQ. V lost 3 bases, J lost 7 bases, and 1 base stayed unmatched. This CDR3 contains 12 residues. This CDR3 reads CASSSQGNEQFF. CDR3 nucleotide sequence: TGCGCCAGCAGCTCACAGGGGAATGAGCAGTTCTTC.

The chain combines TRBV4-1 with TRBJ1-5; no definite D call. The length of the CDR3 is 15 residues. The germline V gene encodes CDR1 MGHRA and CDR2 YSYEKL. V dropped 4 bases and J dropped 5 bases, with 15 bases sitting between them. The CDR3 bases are TGCGCCAGCAGCCTAAACATCCTGTCCCATCAGCCCCAGCATTTT. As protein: CASSLNILSHQPQHF.

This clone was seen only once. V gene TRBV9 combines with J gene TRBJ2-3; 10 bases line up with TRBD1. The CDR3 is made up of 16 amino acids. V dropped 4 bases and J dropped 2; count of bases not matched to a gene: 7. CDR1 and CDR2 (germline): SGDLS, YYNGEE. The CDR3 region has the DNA TGTGCCAGCAGCACCCGGACAGGGGGGAACACAGATACGCAGTATTTT. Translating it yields CASSTRTGGNTDTQYF.

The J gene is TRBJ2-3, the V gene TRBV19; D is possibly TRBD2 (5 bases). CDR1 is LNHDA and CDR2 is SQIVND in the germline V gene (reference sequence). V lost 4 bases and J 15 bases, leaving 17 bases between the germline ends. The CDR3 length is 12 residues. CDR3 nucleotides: TGTGCCAGTAGTAGAGGACTCCGGGATTATTATTTT. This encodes CASSRGLRDYYF.

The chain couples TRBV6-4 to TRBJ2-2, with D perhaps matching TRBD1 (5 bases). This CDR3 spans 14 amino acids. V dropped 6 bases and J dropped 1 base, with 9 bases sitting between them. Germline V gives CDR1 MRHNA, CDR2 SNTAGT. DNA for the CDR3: TGTGCCAGCAGACAGGTTATGAACACCGGGGAGCTGTTTTTT. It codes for CASRQVMNTGELFF.

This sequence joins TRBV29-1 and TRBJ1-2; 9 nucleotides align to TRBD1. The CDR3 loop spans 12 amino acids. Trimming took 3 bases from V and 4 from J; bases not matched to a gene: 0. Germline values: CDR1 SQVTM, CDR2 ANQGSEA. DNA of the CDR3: TGCAGCGTTGAGGGACAGGGCTATGGCTACACCTTC. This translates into CSVEGQGYGYTF.

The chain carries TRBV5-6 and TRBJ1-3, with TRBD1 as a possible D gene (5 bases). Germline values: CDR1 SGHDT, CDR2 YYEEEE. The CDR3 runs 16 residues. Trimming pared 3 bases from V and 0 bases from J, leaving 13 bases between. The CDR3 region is CASSSIYRSSGNTIYF. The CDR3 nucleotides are TGTGCCAGCAGCTCGATATACAGGAGCTCTGGAAACACCATATATTTT.

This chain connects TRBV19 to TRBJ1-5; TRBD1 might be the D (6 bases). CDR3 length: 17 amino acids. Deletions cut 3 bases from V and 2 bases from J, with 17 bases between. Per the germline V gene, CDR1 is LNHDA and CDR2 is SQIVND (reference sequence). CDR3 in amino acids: CASSILRDNNGNQPQHF. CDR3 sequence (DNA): TGTGCCAGTAGTATTCTTCGGGACAATAACGGCAATCAGCCCCAGCATTTT. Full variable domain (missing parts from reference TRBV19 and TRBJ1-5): DGGITQSPKYLFRKEGQNVTLSCEQNLNHDAMYWYRQDPGQGLRLIYYSQIVNDFQKGDIAEGYSVSREKKESFPLTVTSAQKNPTAFYLCASSILRDNNGNQPQHFGDGTRLSIL.

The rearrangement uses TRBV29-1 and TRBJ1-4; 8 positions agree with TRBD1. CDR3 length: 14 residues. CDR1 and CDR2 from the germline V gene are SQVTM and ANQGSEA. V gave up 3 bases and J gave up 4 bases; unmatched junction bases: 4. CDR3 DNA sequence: TGCAGCGTTGATGCGGGACAGGTTAATGAAAAACTGTTTTTT. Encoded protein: CSVDAGQVNEKLFF.

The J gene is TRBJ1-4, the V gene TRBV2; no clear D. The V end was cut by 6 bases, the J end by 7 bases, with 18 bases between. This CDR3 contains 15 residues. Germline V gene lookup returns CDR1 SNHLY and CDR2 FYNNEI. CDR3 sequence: CASSGNSGLGEKLFF. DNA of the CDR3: TGTGCCAGCAGCGGTAACAGTGGTCTGGGTGAAAAACTGTTTTTT. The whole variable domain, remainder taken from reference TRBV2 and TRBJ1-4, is EPEVTQTPSHQVTQMGQEVILRCVPISNHLYFYWYRQILGQKVEFLVSFYNNEISEKSEIFDDQFSVERPDGSNFTLKIRSTKLEDSAMYFCASSGNSGLGEKLFFGSGTQLSVL.

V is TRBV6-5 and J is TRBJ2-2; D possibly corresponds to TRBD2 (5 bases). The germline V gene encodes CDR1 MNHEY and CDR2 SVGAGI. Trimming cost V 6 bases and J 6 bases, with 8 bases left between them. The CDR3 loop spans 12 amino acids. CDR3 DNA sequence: TGTGCCAGCAGGAGGGCCGCCGGGGAGCTGTTTTTT. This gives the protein CASRRAAGELFF.